The TCR beta chain described here comes from a study of T cell responses to AZD1222 COVID-19 vaccine. Study-level points and caveats: Spike-specific TCR breadth and depth rose after two AZD1222 doses. Clonal diversity was possibly underestimated; the donors were predominantly white British and more often female.

Libraries were prepared by immunoSEQ multiplex PCR; TCRdb keeps only in-frame clonotypes and omits some of them. The table shows approximately 120,000 clones, with about 90% occurring only once. Notes on this clone: What it binds is not known.

The sequence derives from an adult who received the AZD1222 COVID-19 vaccine. The sample was peripheral blood, taken 28 days after the second AZD1222 dose.

The CDR3, as DNA: TGTGCCAGCAGCTCCCGAGGGAACTATGGCTACACCTTC. Amino acids: CASSSRGNYGYTF. The rearrangement uses TRBV5-6 and TRBJ1-2; D gene ambiguous. The ends were cut back, 3 bases at V and 2 bases at J, with 8 bases in the middle. Looked up from germline, CDR1 is SGHDT and CDR2 is YYEEEE. CDR3 length: 13 residues.